The T cell receptor beta chain under discussion was sequenced for a study of T cell responses to AZD1222 COVID-19 vaccine. Study outcomes and limitations: There were mostly white British donors and more females than males, and clonal diversity was possibly underestimated.

The V end was cut by 11 bases, the J end by 10 bases, with 24 bases between. The CDR3 is made up of 14 amino acids. Germline V gives CDR1 MDHEN, CDR2 SYDVKM. Comments on this clone: What it binds is unknown.

Method: immunoSEQ multiplex PCR; TCRdb's copy keeps in-frame clones and lacks some. Of some 75,000 clones in the sample, about 88% were seen once. This sequence was found in an adult in good health. The chain recombines TRBV28 with TRBJ1-5; possible D gene TRBD1, 6 bases. This specimen was peripheral blood, taken on day 0 of AZD1222 vaccination. The DNA of the CDR3 is TGTGCCTCCCAACCCGCTCAGGGGTATTATCCCCAGCATTTT. Translating it yields CASQPAQGYYPQHF.